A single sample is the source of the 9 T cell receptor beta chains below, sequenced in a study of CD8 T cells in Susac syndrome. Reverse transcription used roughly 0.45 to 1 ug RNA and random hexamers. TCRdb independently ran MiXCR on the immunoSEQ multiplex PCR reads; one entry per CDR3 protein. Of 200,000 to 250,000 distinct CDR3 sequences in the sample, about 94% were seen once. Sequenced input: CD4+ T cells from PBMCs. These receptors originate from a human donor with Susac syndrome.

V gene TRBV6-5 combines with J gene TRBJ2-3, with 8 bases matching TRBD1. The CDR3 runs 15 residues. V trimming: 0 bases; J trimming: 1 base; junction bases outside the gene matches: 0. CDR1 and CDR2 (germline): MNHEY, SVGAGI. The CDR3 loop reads CASSYSGQGTDTQYF. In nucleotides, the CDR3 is TGTGCCAGCAGTTACTCGGGACAGGGCACAGATACGCAGTATTTT.

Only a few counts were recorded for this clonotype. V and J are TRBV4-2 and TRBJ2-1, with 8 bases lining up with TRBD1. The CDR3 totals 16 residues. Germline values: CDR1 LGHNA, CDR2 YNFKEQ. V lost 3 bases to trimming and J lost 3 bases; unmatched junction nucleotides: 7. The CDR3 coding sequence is TGTGCCAGCAGCCAGGCAGACAGGGGCGACTACAATGAGCAGTTCTTC. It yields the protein CASSQADRGDYNEQFF.

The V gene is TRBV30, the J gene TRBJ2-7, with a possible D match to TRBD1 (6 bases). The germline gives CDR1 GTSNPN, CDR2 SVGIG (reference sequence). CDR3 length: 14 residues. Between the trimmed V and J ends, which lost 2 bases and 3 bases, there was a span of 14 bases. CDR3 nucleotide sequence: TGTGCCTGGAGTCCTACAGGGTACGACTACGAGCAGTACTTC. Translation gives CAWSPTGYDYEQYF.

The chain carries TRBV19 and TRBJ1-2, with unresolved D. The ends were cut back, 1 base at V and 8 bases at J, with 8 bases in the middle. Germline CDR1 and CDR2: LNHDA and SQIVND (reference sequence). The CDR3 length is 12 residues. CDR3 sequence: CASSIAGSGYTF. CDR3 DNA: TGTGCCAGTAGTATAGCGGGAAGCGGCTACACCTTC.

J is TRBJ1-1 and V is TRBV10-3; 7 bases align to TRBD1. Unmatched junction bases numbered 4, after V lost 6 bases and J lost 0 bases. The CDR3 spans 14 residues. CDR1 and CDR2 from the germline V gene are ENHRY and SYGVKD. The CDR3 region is CAIRGTAMNTEAFF. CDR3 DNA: TGTGCCATCAGGGGGACAGCCATGAACACTGAAGCTTTCTTT.

CDR3 in amino acids: CASSPGGIKTQYF. The CDR3 coding sequence is TGTGCCAGCAGCCCCGGGGGTATAAAGACCCAGTACTTC. The V and J genes are TRBV7-3 and TRBJ2-5, with D possibly being TRBD2 (6 bases). Germline V CDR1 and CDR2: SGHTA, FQGTGA. The CDR3 has 13 residues. V lost 5 bases and J 6 bases, leaving 13 bases between the germline ends.

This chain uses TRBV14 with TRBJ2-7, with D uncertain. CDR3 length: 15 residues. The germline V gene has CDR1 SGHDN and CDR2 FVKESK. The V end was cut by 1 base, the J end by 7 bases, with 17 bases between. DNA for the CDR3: TGTGCCAGCAGCCAAGGCAGGTCCCGCGTCTGGGAGCAGTACTTC. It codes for CASSQGRSRVWEQYF.

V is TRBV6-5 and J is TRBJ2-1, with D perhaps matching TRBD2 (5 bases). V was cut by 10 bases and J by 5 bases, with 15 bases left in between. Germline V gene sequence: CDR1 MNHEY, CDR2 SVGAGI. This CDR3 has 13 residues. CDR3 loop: CATLRTSNNEQFF. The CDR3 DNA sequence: TGTGCCACCCTCCGGACTTCGAACAATGAGCAGTTCTTC.

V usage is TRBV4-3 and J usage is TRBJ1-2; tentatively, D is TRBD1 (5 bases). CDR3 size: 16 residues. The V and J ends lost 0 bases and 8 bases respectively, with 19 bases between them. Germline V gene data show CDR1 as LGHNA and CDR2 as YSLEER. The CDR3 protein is CASSQEHSLRGEGYTF. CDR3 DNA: TGCGCCAGCAGCCAAGAGCATTCCTTAAGGGGTGAAGGCTACACCTTC.